A selection of T cell receptor beta chains follows, all from one sample in a study of blood T cell repertoires in COVID-19. The table came from immunoSEQ multiplex PCR; TCRdb's copy has only in-frame clones and leaves some out. This sample has over 60,000 clones, with under 90% found just once. The sequencing sample was made of peripheral blood. Every receptor here comes from a man in his 70s with active or convalescent COVID-19. Both conserved end residues are part of each CDR3. The D gene is left open where the match is weak. Rows may omit the clone size; those that give it use once, few, many or a size class.

TRBV7-9,.,TRBJ1-2,TRBD1,CASSSGQGRGYTF,TGTGCCAGCAGCTCCGGACAGGGGAGAGGCTACACCTTC
TRBV7-9,.,TRBJ1-4,.,CASTEGFGGTNEKLFF,TGTGCCAGCACTGAAGGGTTCGGAGGGACTAATGAAAAACTGTTTTTT
TRBV5-6,.,TRBJ2-3,TRBD1,CASRGQDTDTQYF,TGTGCCAGCAGAGGACAGGACACAGATACGCAGTATTTT
TRBV7-3,few,TRBJ2-2,TRBD2,CASSSGLAGAGELFF,TGTGCCAGCAGCTCGGGACTAGCGGGAGCCGGGGAGCTGTTTTTT
TRBV5-6,.,TRBJ2-3,.,CASSRGEVADTQYF,TGTGCCAGCAGCAGGGGCGAGGTCGCAGATACGCAGTATTTT
TRBV18,.,TRBJ1-1,.,CASSPTQGPEAFF,TGTGCCAGCTCACCAACGCAGGGGCCTGAAGCTTTCTTT
TRBV28,.,TRBJ2-7,TRBD1,CASSLGQGYEQYF,TGTGCCAGCAGTTTAGGACAGGGGTACGAGCAGTACTTC
TRBV19,.,TRBJ2-1,TRBD2,CASSSLAGNEQFF,TGTGCCAGTAGTAGTCTAGCGGGCAATGAGCAGTTCTTC
TRBV25-1,.,TRBJ2-5,TRBD1,CASRDRVGQETQYF,TGTGCCAGCAGGGACAGGGTTGGGCAAGAGACCCAGTACTTC
TRBV12-3/TRBV12-4,.,TRBJ1-5,.,CASSPGSNQPQHF,TGTGCCAGCAGCCCGGGGAGCAATCAGCCCCAGCATTTT
TRBV3-1/TRBV3-2,.,TRBJ2-7,TRBD2,CASSPSAGVTYEQYF,TGTGCCAGCAGCCCCTCTGCGGGAGTCACCTACGAGCAGTACTTC
TRBV11-1,.,TRBJ2-7,TRBD2,CASSLTGGPVEQYF,TGTGCCAGCAGCTTAACGGGAGGGCCGGTCGAGCAGTACTTC
TRBV5-1,.,TRBJ1-5,TRBD1,CASSRTGDQPQHF,TGCGCCAGCAGTCGGACAGGGGATCAGCCCCAGCATTTT
TRBV18,.,TRBJ1-5,.,CASSPPGQRDQPQHF,TGTGCCAGCTCACCACCCGGACAGAGAGATCAGCCCCAGCATTTT
TRBV9,.,TRBJ2-7,TRBD2,CASSPLAGFYEQYF,TGTGCCAGCAGCCCGCTAGCGGGCTTCTACGAGCAGTACTTC
TRBV7-8,.,TRBJ2-1,.,CASTYAWPSAYNEQFF,TGTGCCAGCACCTACGCTTGGCCTAGCGCCTACAATGAGCAGTTCTTC
TRBV19,many,TRBJ1-6,TRBD1,CATRTGTNSPLHF,TGTGCCACCCGGACAGGGACGAATTCACCCCTCCACTTT